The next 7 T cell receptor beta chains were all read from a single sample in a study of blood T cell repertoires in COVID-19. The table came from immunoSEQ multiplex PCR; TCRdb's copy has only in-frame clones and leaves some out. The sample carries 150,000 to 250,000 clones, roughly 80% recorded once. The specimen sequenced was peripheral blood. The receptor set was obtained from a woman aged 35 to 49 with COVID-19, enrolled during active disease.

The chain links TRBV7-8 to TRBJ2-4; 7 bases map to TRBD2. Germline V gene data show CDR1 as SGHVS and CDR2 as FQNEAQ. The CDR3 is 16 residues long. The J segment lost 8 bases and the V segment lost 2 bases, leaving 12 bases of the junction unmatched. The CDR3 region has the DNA TGTGCCAGCAGCTTAAGGCGGGAGAGGGCGAAAGACATTCAGTACTTC. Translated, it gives CASSLRRERAKDIQYF.

The CDR3 DNA reads TGTGCCAGCAGCCAGTCCTGGGCGCCCGGGACTAGCGGGGCCTACGAGCAGTACTTC. This encodes CASSQSWAPGTSGAYEQYF. The chain couples TRBV3-1 (or the pseudogene TRBV3-2) to TRBJ2-7, with TRBD2 matching over 13 bases. With 3 bases clipped from V and 2 bases from J, the junction kept 13 bases outside the gene matches. Germline CDR1 LGHDT, CDR2 YNNKEL (reference sequence). This CDR3 is built from 19 residues.

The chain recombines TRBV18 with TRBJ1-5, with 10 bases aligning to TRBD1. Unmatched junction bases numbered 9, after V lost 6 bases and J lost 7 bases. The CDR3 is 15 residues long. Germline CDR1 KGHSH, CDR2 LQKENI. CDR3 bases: TGTGCCAGCTCGGCCGGGACAGGGGTTCTCCAGCCCCAGCATTTT. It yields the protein CASSAGTGVLQPQHF.

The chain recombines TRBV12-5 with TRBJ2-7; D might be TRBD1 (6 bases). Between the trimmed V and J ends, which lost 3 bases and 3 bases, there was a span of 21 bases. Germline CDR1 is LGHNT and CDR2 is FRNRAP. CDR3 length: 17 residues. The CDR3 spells CASGLPAIGGANYEQYF. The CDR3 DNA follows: TGTGCTAGTGGTTTACCCGCTATAGGGGGAGCGAACTACGAGCAGTACTTC.

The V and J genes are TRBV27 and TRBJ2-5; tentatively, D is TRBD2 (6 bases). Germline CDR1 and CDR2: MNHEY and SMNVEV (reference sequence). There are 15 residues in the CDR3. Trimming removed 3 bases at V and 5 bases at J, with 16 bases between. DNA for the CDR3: TGTGCCAGCAGTTTTGGCGGGACGGATAAGGAGACCCAGTACTTC. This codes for CASSFGGTDKETQYF.

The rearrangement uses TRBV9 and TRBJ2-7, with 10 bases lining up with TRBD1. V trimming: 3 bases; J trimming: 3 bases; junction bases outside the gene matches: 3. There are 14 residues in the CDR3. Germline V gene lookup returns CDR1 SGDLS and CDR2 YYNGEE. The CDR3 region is CASSARTGGYEQYF. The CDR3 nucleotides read TGTGCCAGCAGCGCAAGGACAGGGGGCTACGAGCAGTACTTC. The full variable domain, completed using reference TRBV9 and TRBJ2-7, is DSGVTQTPKHLITATGQRVTLRCSPRSGDLSVYWYQQSLDQGLQFLIQYYNGEERAKGNILERFSAQQFPDLHSELNLSSLELGDSALYFCASSARTGGYEQYFGPGTRLTVT.

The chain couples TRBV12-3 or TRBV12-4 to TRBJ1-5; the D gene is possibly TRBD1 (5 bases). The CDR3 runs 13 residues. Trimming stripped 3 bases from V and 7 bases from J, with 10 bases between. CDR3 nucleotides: TGTGCCAGCAGTTTTCAGGGTACCCAGCCCCAGCATTTT. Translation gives CASSFQGTQPQHF.